Shown below are 32 T cell receptor beta chains from a single sample sequenced in a study of cytomegalovirus exposure and HLA in healthy donors. Primers included in the PCR were 60 Vbeta and 13 Jbeta primers. Here immunoSEQ multiplex PCR was the method, and the copy in TCRdb shows in-frame clones only, minus some. The repertoire holds about 160,000 clones, with roughly 79% as singletons. The sample taken for sequencing was PBMCs. These receptors originate from a young man in good health and CMV-seronegative.

The V and J genes are TRBV6-5 and TRBJ1-5, with a tentative D call TRBD1 (5 bases). Germline lookup yields CDR1 MNHEY and CDR2 SVGAGI. V shed 6 bases and J shed 5 bases, with 17 bases lying between them. The CDR3 contains 15 residues. CDR3 in amino acids: CASSLAPDSDQPQHF. Written as DNA, the CDR3 is TGTGCCAGCAGCCTCGCCCCCGACAGTGATCAGCCCCAGCATTTT.

The chain employs TRBV11-2 and TRBJ1-1, with no clear D. The CDR3 is 14 residues long. The V end was cut by 5 bases, the J end by 4 bases, with 14 bases between. Germline V gives CDR1 SGHAT, CDR2 FQNNGV. CDR3 sequence (DNA): TGTGCCAGCAGCCCAAGCGGGGTAAGCACTGAAGCTTTCTTT. It specifies CASSPSGVSTEAFF.

CDR3: CASSNDRGSLAFF. CDR3 coding DNA: TGTGCCAGCAGTAACGACAGGGGTTCTTTAGCTTTCTTT. V usage is TRBV6-5 and J usage is TRBJ1-1; 8 nucleotides match TRBD1. J gave up 10 bases and V 5 bases, and 9 bases lay outside the gene matches. This CDR3 is 13 amino acids long. Germline V lookup: CDR1 MNHEY, CDR2 SVGAGI.

The J gene is TRBJ1-1, the V gene TRBV2; the D gene is possibly TRBD1 (5 bases). Germline assignment: CDR1 SNHLY and CDR2 FYNNEI. Deletions cut 4 bases from V and 1 base from J, with 7 bases between. This CDR3 comprises 13 residues. The CDR3 reads CASSAQGNTEAFF. CDR3 bases: TGTGCCAGCAGTGCTCAGGGGAACACTGAAGCTTTCTTT.

The chain recombines TRBV11-3 with TRBJ2-1; D is possibly TRBD2 (5 bases). Per the germline V gene, CDR1 is SGHNT and CDR2 is YENEEA. CDR3 size: 12 residues. Trimming took off 8 bases at V and 10 bases at J, with 15 bases between the two ends. The CDR3 sequence is CASAPFSGEQFF. Written as DNA, the CDR3 is TGTGCCAGCGCCCCGTTCTCGGGGGAGCAGTTCTTC.

This clone was seen a few times. The chain uses TRBV12-5 and TRBJ1-1; D ambiguous. The CDR3 has 12 amino acids. The ends were cut back, 3 bases at V and 3 bases at J, with 5 bases in the middle. Germline V CDR1 and CDR2: LGHNT, FRNRAP. CDR3 coding DNA: TGTGCTAGTGGTTTTGAGGACACTGAAGCTTTCTTT. It specifies CASGFEDTEAFF.

The chain combines TRBV28 with TRBJ1-5, with 7 positions matching TRBD1. Trimming at V came to 5 bases and at J to 6 bases, leaving 13 bases not matched to a gene. The germline V gene has CDR1 MDHEN and CDR2 SYDVKM. This CDR3 region has 16 residues. CDR3 DNA: TGTGCCAGCAGTCCCCCCCCACAGGGGAGCGGTCAGCCCCAGCATTTT. Translating it yields CASSPPPQGSGQPQHF.

This chain joins TRBV6-6 and TRBJ2-7; D gene uncertain. Germline assignment: CDR1 MNHNY and CDR2 SVGAGI (reference sequence). The CDR3 extends over 13 amino acids. Trimming left V 4 bases short and J 7 bases short, with 14 bases between. CDR3 region: CASSSSRSGEQYF. The CDR3 DNA follows: TGTGCCAGCAGTTCGTCACGTTCCGGGGAGCAGTACTTC.

The chain has TRBV28 and TRBJ2-7; a possible D gene is TRBD1 (7 bases). Germline CDR1 reads MDHEN; CDR2 reads SYDVKM. This CDR3 contains 15 residues. V was clipped by 2 bases and J by 5 bases, with 16 bases between them. The chain's CDR3 is CASSLGGQGVNEQYF. CDR3 bases: TGTGCCAGCAGTTTAGGAGGGCAGGGGGTCAACGAGCAGTACTTC. Combining the CDR3 with reference TRBV28 and TRBJ2-7 gives the whole variable domain DVKVTQSSRYLVKRTGEKVFLECVQDMDHENMFWYRQDPGLGLRLIYFSYDVKMKEKGDIPEGYSVSREKKERFSLILESASTNQTSMYLCASSLGGQGVNEQYFGPGTRLTVT.

This sequence joins TRBV7-8 and TRBJ2-5; no reliable D call. Germline V gene data show CDR1 as SGHVS and CDR2 as FQNEAQ. This CDR3 has 13 amino acids. The V gene lost 1 base and the J gene lost 5 bases, with 8 bases spanning the gap. The CDR3 region is CASSLVVAETQYF. The CDR3 DNA reads as TGTGCCAGCAGCTTAGTTGTTGCGGAGACCCAGTACTTC. The entire variable domain, with the rest obtained from reference TRBV7-8 and TRBJ2-5, is as follows: GAGVSQSPRYKVAKRGQDVALRCDPISGHVSLFWYQQALGQGPEFLTYFQNEAQLDKSGLPSDRFFAERPEGSVSTLKIQRTQQEDSAVYLCASSLVVAETQYFGPGTRLLVL.

This chain joins TRBV28 and TRBJ2-7; no clear D. V was trimmed by 1 base and J by 3 bases, leaving 16 bases between them. This CDR3 region has 16 residues. CDR1 is MDHEN and CDR2 is SYDVKM in the germline V gene. The CDR3 DNA sequence: TGTGCCAGCAGTTTATTAGGTCAGGATTTAAGCTACGAGCAGTACTTC. Protein: CASSLLGQDLSYEQYF.

The gene calls are TRBV7-9 and TRBJ1-6, with D perhaps TRBD1 (6 bases). Germline loops: CDR1 SEHNR, CDR2 FQNEAQ (reference sequence). Trimming removed 7 bases at V and 10 bases at J, with 20 bases between. This CDR3 is built from 15 residues. CDR3 loop: CASTPRGGTDSPLHF. CDR3 nucleotides: TGTGCCAGCACCCCAAGGGGGGGGACGGACTCACCCCTCCACTTT.

V is TRBV7-9 and J is TRBJ2-7; the D gene is possibly TRBD1 (5 bases). The germline gives CDR1 SEHNR, CDR2 FQNEAQ (reference sequence). This CDR3 region has 15 residues. The germline V and J ends were trimmed by 5 bases and 5 bases, with 19 bases remaining between them. The CDR3 DNA is TGTGCCAGCAGCCTTACAGGATTTGCTCGGGACGAGCAGTACTTC. It codes for CASSLTGFARDEQYF.

This chain connects TRBV7-3 to TRBJ2-2; 11 positions match TRBD2. In germline, CDR1 is SGHTA, CDR2 FQGTGA. The CDR3 is 17 amino acids. Trimming at V came to 5 bases and at J to 6 bases, leaving 11 bases not matched to a gene. The CDR3, as DNA: TGTGCCAGCAGCCCTACCGGGACTAGCGGTTGGGCCGGGGAGCTGTTTTTT. Protein product: CASSPTGTSGWAGELFF.

The chain couples TRBV14 to TRBJ1-2; D not resolved. From germline, CDR1 is SGHDN and CDR2 FVKESK. The CDR3 sequence is 13 residues long. Trimming removed 4 bases at V and 4 bases at J, with 10 bases between. CDR3 in DNA: TGTGCCAGCAGCCCTCGGTCCATCTATGGCTACACCTTC. Its protein is CASSPRSIYGYTF.

The V gene is TRBV5-1, the J gene TRBJ2-3; TRBD2 is a possible D gene (6 bases). V shed 2 bases and J shed 3 bases, with 13 bases lying between them. The length of the CDR3 is 15 residues. CDR1 is SGHRS, CDR2 YFSETQ, per germline. CDR3 sequence (DNA): TGCGCCAGCAGCTTAGTCCGGGAGCATACAGATACGCAGTATTTT. Its protein is CASSLVREHTDTQYF.

This clone turned up a few times. J is TRBJ1-1 and V is TRBV6-5, with D uncertain. Trimming shortened V by 6 bases and J by 4 bases, and 12 bases separated the two germline ends. CDR1 and CDR2 (germline): MNHEY, SVGAGI. The CDR3 has 13 amino acids. CDR3 protein: CASSRTAGTEAFF. The DNA for the CDR3 is TGTGCCAGCAGCCGTACGGCGGGCACTGAAGCTTTCTTT.

V gene TRBV13 combines with J gene TRBJ1-1; the D gene is possibly TRBD1 (5 bases). The CDR3 covers 12 residues. V dropped 5 bases and J dropped 5 bases, with 9 bases sitting between them. Per the germline V gene, CDR1 is PRHDT and CDR2 is FYEKMQ (reference sequence). For the CDR3, the DNA is TGTGCCAGCAGCGCCAGGGTTACTGAAGCTTTCTTT. This translates into CASSARVTEAFF.

The CDR3 loop is CASRGQKSGQPQHF. CDR3 DNA: TGTGCCAGCAGGGGTCAGAAAAGCGGTCAGCCCCAGCATTTT. The chain couples TRBV2 to TRBJ1-5; D remains ambiguous. The CDR3 runs to 14 residues. Trimming removed 6 bases at V and 6 bases at J, with 15 bases between. CDR1 is SNHLY and CDR2 is FYNNEI in the germline V gene.

The chain is built from TRBV6-5 and TRBJ2-3, with TRBD2 matching over 8 bases. Unmatched junction bases numbered 8, after V lost 5 bases and J lost 4 bases. Germline V CDR1 and CDR2: MNHEY, SVGAGI. The CDR3 runs to 15 residues. CDR3 sequence reads: CASSPLAGGADTQYF. CDR3 in DNA: TGTGCCAGCAGTCCCCTTGCGGGGGGCGCAGATACGCAGTATTTT.

This chain connects TRBV30 to TRBJ1-4; 7 nucleotides match TRBD1. Trimming cost V 3 bases and J 8 bases; bases outside gene matches: 6. The CDR3 length is 13 residues. Germline values: CDR1 GTSNPN, CDR2 SVGIG (reference sequence). The CDR3 nucleotides are TGTGCCTGGAGAGGGACAGCAGGGGAAAAACTGTTTTTT. Its translation is CAWRGTAGEKLFF.

The chain is built from TRBV10-1 and TRBJ2-2, with TRBD2 identical over 11 bases. The CDR3 has 16 amino acids. The J segment lost 2 bases and the V segment lost 6 bases, leaving 5 bases of the junction unmatched. Germline-derived CDR1 and CDR2 are WNHNN and SYGVQD (reference sequence). The CDR3 region is CASSSGLADNTGELFF. The CDR3 bases are TGCGCCAGCAGCTCGGGACTAGCGGACAACACCGGGGAGCTGTTTTTT.

This chain uses TRBV7-9 with TRBJ1-3; D perhaps matches TRBD1 (5 bases). Germline V gene data show CDR1 as SEHNR and CDR2 as FQNEAQ (reference sequence). V lost 3 bases and J lost 0, with 6 bases in between. The CDR3 extends over 14 amino acids. The CDR3: CASSFDSSGNTIYF. CDR3 sequence (DNA): TGTGCCAGCAGCTTCGACAGCTCTGGAAACACCATATATTTT.

J is TRBJ2-7 and V is TRBV23-1; 8 bases are shared with TRBD2. TRBV23-1 is annotated as an ORF whose role is uncertain. With 6 bases clipped from V and 2 bases from J, the junction kept 3 bases outside the gene matches. The CDR3 runs to 13 residues. For the CDR3, the DNA is TGCGCCAGCAGGACTAGCGATACCTACGAGCAGTACTTC. Amino acids: CASRTSDTYEQYF.

The CDR3 DNA sequence: TGTGCCAGCAGTAAACAGGGGGATACGCAGTATTTT. This sequence encodes CASSKQGDTQYF. The genes are TRBV6-6 and TRBJ2-3, with 7 bases fitting TRBD1. There are 12 residues in the CDR3. Per the germline V gene, CDR1 is MNHNY and CDR2 is SVGAGI (reference sequence). The junction had 2 bases not matched to a gene; V was cut back by 5 bases and J by 6 bases.

This chain links TRBV6-1 with TRBJ2-7, with D tentatively TRBD2 (5 bases). The V end was cut by 2 bases, the J end by 3 bases, with 11 bases between. CDR1 and CDR2 from the germline V gene are MNHNS and SASEGT. The CDR3 spans 14 residues. Here the CDR3 DNA reads TGTGCCAGCAGTGAACGGGGAGTGGGCTACGAGCAGTACTTC. It encodes CASSERGVGYEQYF.

This chain joins TRBV28 and TRBJ2-1, with D perhaps TRBD2 (6 bases). The CDR3 is made up of 16 amino acids. Germline assignment: CDR1 MDHEN and CDR2 SYDVKM. V was clipped by 1 base and J by 8 bases, with 18 bases between them. The CDR3 coding sequence is TGTGCCAGCAGTTTATTCTCTAGCGAATCTACCGATGAGCAGTTCTTC. Encoded protein: CASSLFSSESTDEQFF.

Comments on this clone: It is unclear where the CDR3 begins or ends on the DNA, so no DNA is shown, and the CDR3 is as TCRdb lists it. The chain uses TRBV19 and TRBJ1-5; TRBD1 is the table's D call and was not checked against the DNA. Per germline, CDR1 LNHDA and CDR2 SQIVND (reference sequence). The CDR3 spans 15 residues, counting both ends. The CDR3 spells CASTSGDRRNQPQHF.

This chain uses TRBV2 with TRBJ1-5, with no clear D. Germline loops: CDR1 SNHLY, CDR2 FYNNEI. There are 15 residues in the CDR3. With 3 bases removed from V and 2 bases from J, the gap between germline ends came to 11 bases. CDR3: CASSDRKGGNQPQHF. CDR3 bases: TGTGCCAGCAGTGACAGGAAGGGAGGCAATCAGCCCCAGCATTTT.

The rearrangement uses TRBV10-1 and TRBJ1-2, with D unresolved. CDR3 size: 13 residues. From germline, CDR1 is WNHNN and CDR2 SYGVQD (reference sequence). The ends were cut back, 5 bases at V and 0 bases at J, with 7 bases in the middle. CDR3 sequence: CASSSDTNYGYTF. The CDR3 nucleotides are TGCGCCAGCAGTTCCGACACTAACTATGGCTACACCTTC.

The genes are TRBV5-6 and TRBJ1-2, with 9 nucleotides matching TRBD1. The CDR3 runs to 14 residues. V lost 0 bases to trimming and J lost 8 bases; unmatched junction nucleotides: 5. The germline gives CDR1 SGHDT, CDR2 YYEEEE. The CDR3 loop is CASSLDGTGLGYTF. For the CDR3, the DNA is TGTGCCAGCAGCTTGGACGGGACAGGGCTCGGCTACACCTTC.

The chain has TRBV5-1 and TRBJ2-2, with 7 bases lining up with TRBD1. The V gene end was trimmed by 5 bases and the J gene end by 7 bases; junction bases not matched to a gene: 8. Germline V gene sequence: CDR1 SGHRS, CDR2 YFSETQ. This CDR3 has 14 residues. CDR3 sequence reads: CASSQQGVVGELFF. The CDR3 DNA is TGCGCCAGCAGTCAGCAGGGGGTGGTCGGGGAGCTGTTTTTT.